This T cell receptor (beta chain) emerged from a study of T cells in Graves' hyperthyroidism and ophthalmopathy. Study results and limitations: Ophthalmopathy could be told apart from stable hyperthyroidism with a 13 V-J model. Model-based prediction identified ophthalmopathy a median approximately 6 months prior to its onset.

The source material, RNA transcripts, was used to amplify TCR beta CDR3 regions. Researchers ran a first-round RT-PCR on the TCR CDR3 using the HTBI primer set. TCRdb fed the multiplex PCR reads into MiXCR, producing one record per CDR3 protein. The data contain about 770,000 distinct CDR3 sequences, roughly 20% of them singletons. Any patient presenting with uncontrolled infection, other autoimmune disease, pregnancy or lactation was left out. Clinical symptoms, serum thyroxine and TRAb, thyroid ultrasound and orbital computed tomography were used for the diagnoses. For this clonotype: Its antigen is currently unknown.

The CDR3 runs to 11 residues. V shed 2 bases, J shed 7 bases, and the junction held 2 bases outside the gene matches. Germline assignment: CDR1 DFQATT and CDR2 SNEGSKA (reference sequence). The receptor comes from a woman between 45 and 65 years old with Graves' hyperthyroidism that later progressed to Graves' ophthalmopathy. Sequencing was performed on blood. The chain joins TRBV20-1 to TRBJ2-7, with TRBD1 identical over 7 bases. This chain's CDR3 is CSARRGQEQYF. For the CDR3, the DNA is TGCAGTGCTAGAAGGGGGCAGGAGCAGTACTTC.